One sample yielded the 29 T cell receptor beta chains listed below, sequenced in a study of cytomegalovirus exposure and HLA in healthy donors. Amplification used 60 Vbeta primers and 13 Jbeta primers. Clones were read by immunoSEQ multiplex PCR, and TCRdb kept only the in-frame ones, dropping some. The repertoire holds around 150,000 clones, approximately 81% seen once, with over 1.1% in the top ten. Material for sequencing was PBMCs. These receptors originate from a man between 18 and 29 years old in good health and CMV-seronegative.

J is TRBJ2-1 and V is TRBV11-3; D possibly corresponds to TRBD2 (5 bases). Per germline, CDR1 SGHNT and CDR2 YENEEA. There are 15 residues in the CDR3. Trimming left V 2 bases short and J 3 bases short, with 11 bases between. CDR3 amino acids: CASSLRRSSYNEQFF. In DNA, the CDR3 is TGTGCCAGCAGCTTAAGGAGGTCTAGCTACAATGAGCAGTTCTTC.

The chain combines TRBV11-2 with TRBJ2-7; 7 bases align to TRBD1. After removal of 5 bases from V and 2 bases from J, the junction contained 21 bases not matched to a gene. The length of the CDR3 is 19 residues. Germline V gives CDR1 SGHAT, CDR2 FQNNGV. CDR3 sequence (DNA): TGTGCCAGCAGCCCTACTAACAGGGGCAGAGGGGTAGCCCCCTACGAGCAGTACTTC. It yields the protein CASSPTNRGRGVAPYEQYF.

The chain is built from TRBV28 and TRBJ1-2; no clear D. Germline CDR1 reads MDHEN; CDR2 reads SYDVKM. The CDR3 spans 13 residues. Trimming cost V 1 base and J 4 bases, with 7 bases left between them. The CDR3 DNA reads TGTGCCAGCAGTTTATTGGGCTTCTATGGCTACACCTTC. Translating gives CASSLLGFYGYTF.

This chain joins TRBV4-1 and TRBJ1-4, with a possible D match to TRBD1 (6 bases). The germline CDR1 and CDR2 sequences are MGHRA and YSYEKL. V was shortened by 1 base and J by 4 bases, with 10 bases between the two germline ends. This CDR3 contains 15 residues. The CDR3 coding sequence is TGCGCCAGCAGCCAAGCGGACAGCAATAATGAAAAACTGTTTTTT. Protein sequence: CASSQADSNNEKLFF.

The chain employs TRBV4-1 and TRBJ1-1; TRBD1 is a possible D gene (5 bases). The CDR3 runs to 15 residues. Germline loops: CDR1 MGHRA, CDR2 YSYEKL. V gave up 7 bases and J gave up 3 bases, with 18 bases separating them. CDR3 nucleotides: TGCGCCAGCACCCAGACTTTGCAGGGCTACACTGAAGCTTTCTTT. Residues: CASTQTLQGYTEAFF.

This rearrangement joins TRBV5-1 to TRBJ2-2; TRBD1 aligns across 8 bases. Germline V lookup: CDR1 SGHRS, CDR2 YFSETQ. The trim removed 7 bases at V and 3 bases at J, leaving 5 bases unmatched. There are 14 residues in the CDR3. The CDR3 sequence is CASFKGQDTGELFF. The CDR3 bases are TGCGCCAGCTTTAAGGGACAGGACACCGGGGAGCTGTTTTTT.

This clone showed up just a few times. V usage is TRBV5-1 and J usage is TRBJ2-3, with 13 bases that match TRBD2. CDR3 size: 14 residues. Trimming cost V 4 bases and J 10 bases; bases outside gene matches: 6. The germline V gene encodes CDR1 SGHRS and CDR2 YFSETQ. Written as DNA, the CDR3 is TGCGCCAGCAGCATACTAGCGGGAGGGCCCGCGCAGTATTTT. Translated: CASSILAGGPAQYF.

Comments on this clone: At one end the junction does not follow the germline gene, possibly because of a read error. The V gene is TRBV7-9, the J gene TRBJ1-3, with D possibly TRBD1 on 5 matching bases. The germline CDR1 and CDR2 sequences are SEHNR and FQNEAQ (reference sequence). There are 16 residues in the CDR3. CDR3 DNA: TGTTCCAGCAGCTCGAACTCTCAGGGTGCGGGAAACACCATATATTTT. Residues: CSSSSNSQGAGNTIYF.

About this clone itself: The junction departs from the called germline gene at one end, perhaps through a read error. The rearrangement joins TRBV7-9 to TRBJ2-4; D gene uncertain. The CDR3 covers 13 residues. CDR1 and CDR2 (germline): SEHNR, FQNEAQ (reference sequence). CDR3 sequence reads: CSSSTGSWNIQYF. CDR3 DNA: TGTTCCAGCAGCACGGGTAGTTGGAACATTCAGTACTTC.

The chain links TRBV7-9 to TRBJ2-2; 7 nucleotides match TRBD2. The germline gives CDR1 SEHNR, CDR2 FQNEAQ (reference sequence). This CDR3 spans 16 amino acids. V was clipped by 2 bases and J by 7 bases; unmatched bases: 10. In DNA, the CDR3 is TGTGCCAGCAGCTTATACTGGAGCGGGACGGGCGGGGAGCTGTTTTTT. It yields the protein CASSLYWSGTGGELFF.

This chain joins TRBV4-1 and TRBJ1-5; tentatively, D is TRBD1 (6 bases). This CDR3 comprises 19 residues. Germline V gene data show CDR1 as MGHRA and CDR2 as YSYEKL. V dropped 0 bases and J dropped 2 bases, with 20 bases sitting between them. The CDR3 DNA is TGCGCCAGCAGCCAAGATACAAGAAGCAGGGGCCCTCGCAATCAGCCCCAGCATTTT. Amino acids: CASSQDTRSRGPRNQPQHF.

The chain combines TRBV28 with TRBJ1-4, with 8 bases fitting TRBD1. V shed 5 bases, J shed 7 bases, and the junction held 9 bases outside the gene matches. CDR3 size: 15 residues. Germline V gene data show CDR1 as MDHEN and CDR2 as SYDVKM. The CDR3 sequence is CASSPPGQASEKLFF. In DNA form, the CDR3 reads TGTGCCAGCAGTCCCCCGGGACAGGCAAGTGAAAAACTGTTTTTT.

The J gene is TRBJ1-2, the V gene TRBV5-1, with a tentative D call TRBD1 (5 bases). Germline V gene lookup returns CDR1 SGHRS and CDR2 YFSETQ. CDR3 size: 13 residues. Trimming left V 4 bases short and J 6 bases short, with 13 bases between. The CDR3 DNA is TGCGCCAGCAGCGTCCAGGGTGAGGATGGCTACACCTTC. Translated: CASSVQGEDGYTF.

The gene calls are TRBV28 and TRBJ2-5; D may be TRBD1 (6 bases). CDR1 is MDHEN and CDR2 is SYDVKM in the germline V gene. The V end was cut by 4 bases, the J end by 0 bases, with 15 bases between. The CDR3 consists of 16 residues. The CDR3 loop reads CASSSFATGNQETQYF. The CDR3 DNA is TGTGCCAGCAGTTCCTTTGCGACAGGCAACCAAGAGACCCAGTACTTC.

Written as DNA, the CDR3 is TGTGCCAGCAGTTTAGGGGAGAATCAGCCCCAGCATTTT. Translating gives CASSLGENQPQHF. The chain is built from TRBV27 and TRBJ1-5, with D unclear. The V and J ends lost 2 bases and 4 bases respectively, with 6 bases between them. This CDR3 is built from 13 residues. CDR1 is MNHEY and CDR2 is SMNVEV in the germline V gene (reference sequence).

The chain combines TRBV11-2 with TRBJ2-7, with 7 nucleotides matching TRBD1. Trimming removed 4 bases from V and 5 bases from J; junction bases left unmatched: 8. The CDR3 extends over 14 amino acids. Germline CDR1 is SGHAT and CDR2 is FQNNGV. This chain's CDR3 is CASSSQQGKDEQYF. CDR3 DNA: TGTGCCAGCAGCTCCCAACAGGGGAAGGACGAGCAGTACTTC.

This chain joins TRBV19 and TRBJ2-1; TRBD1 is a possible D gene (6 bases). The CDR3 covers 15 residues. The V gene lost 4 bases and the J gene lost 0 bases, with 10 bases spanning the gap. Germline CDR1 LNHDA, CDR2 SQIVND (reference sequence). As DNA, the CDR3 is TGTGCCAGTAGTACAGGGGCCTACTCCTACAATGAGCAGTTCTTC. It codes for CASSTGAYSYNEQFF.

This chain uses TRBV30 with TRBJ2-7; possibly TRBD2 for D (7 bases). The V end lost 3 bases, the J end lost 3 bases, and 12 bases lay between the germline ends. CDR1 and CDR2 from the germline V gene are GTSNPN and SVGIG (reference sequence). There are 13 residues in the CDR3. The chain's CDR3 is CAWRLGGRYEQYF. DNA of the CDR3: TGTGCCTGGAGATTGGGGGGGCGCTACGAGCAGTACTTC.

The rearrangement uses TRBV7-8 and TRBJ1-6, with D maybe TRBD1 (5 bases). Germline values: CDR1 SGHVS, CDR2 FQNEAQ. The CDR3 spans 16 residues. The V end lost 3 bases, the J end lost 0 bases, and 9 bases lay between the germline ends. The CDR3 region is CASSFGGSSYNSPLHF. For the CDR3, the DNA is TGTGCCAGCAGCTTTGGGGGGAGCTCCTATAATTCACCCCTCCACTTT.

CDR3 region: CASSLNGQNIQYF. The DNA of the CDR3 is TGTGCCAGCAGTTTAAATGGTCAGAACATTCAGTACTTC. This chain links TRBV28 with TRBJ2-4; D remains ambiguous. Germline CDR1 MDHEN, CDR2 SYDVKM. The V end lost 2 bases, the J end lost 7 bases, and 9 bases lay between the germline ends. The CDR3 sequence is 13 residues long.

The gene calls are TRBV9 and TRBJ2-1, with D possibly matching TRBD2 (6 bases). Germline CDR1 SGDLS, CDR2 YYNGEE. Trimming pared 3 bases from V and 1 base from J, leaving 14 bases between. There are 16 residues in the CDR3. The CDR3 reads CASSGRARESYNEQFF. The CDR3 DNA reads as TGTGCCAGCAGCGGGAGGGCGCGGGAATCCTACAATGAGCAGTTCTTC.

Only one count was recorded for this clone. This chain joins TRBV19 and TRBJ1-1; D might be TRBD1 (6 bases). V was cut by 2 bases and J by 1 base, with 8 bases left in between. CDR1 LNHDA and CDR2 SQIVND come from the germline V gene (reference sequence). The CDR3 totals 14 residues. CDR3 DNA: TGTGCCAGTAGTATAACAGGGAGGAACACTGAAGCTTTCTTT. Protein sequence: CASSITGRNTEAFF.

The chain joins TRBV7-8 to TRBJ2-5; D is perhaps TRBD1 (5 bases). V lost 7 bases and J 4 bases, leaving 13 bases between the germline ends. The CDR3 is 13 residues long. CDR1 is SGHVS, CDR2 FQNEAQ, per germline. CDR3 amino acids: CASTRATRETQYF. The CDR3 region has the DNA TGTGCCAGCACCAGGGCTACGCGAGAGACCCAGTACTTC.

The genes are TRBV15 and TRBJ2-3; D gene uncertain. CDR3 length equals 14 residues. V was trimmed by 0 bases and J by 6 bases, leaving 10 bases between them. Germline CDR1 and CDR2: LNHNV and YYDKDF (reference sequence). CDR3 sequence (DNA): TGTGCCACCAGCAGAGATCCGCGCGAGGATACGCAGTATTTT. Its translation: CATSRDPREDTQYF. The entire variable domain, with the rest obtained from reference TRBV15 and TRBJ2-3, is as follows: DAMVIQNPRYQVTQFGKPVTLSCSQTLNHNVMYWYQQKSSQAPKLLFHYYDKDFNNEADTPDNFQSRRPNTSFCFLDIRSPGLGDTAMYLCATSRDPREDTQYFGPGTRLTVL.

V gene TRBV4-3 combines with J gene TRBJ2-3; 10 bases are a match to TRBD2. The V and J ends lost 0 bases and 3 bases, in that order; junction bases with no gene match: 12. The V gene's germline CDR1 is LGHNA and CDR2 YSLEER. This CDR3 is 19 amino acids long. CDR3 bases: TGCGCCAGCAGCCAAGATCTAGCGGGAGAGGGGCTAGGGACAGATACGCAGTATTTT. It encodes CASSQDLAGEGLGTDTQYF.

There are a few counts of this clone. The CDR3 nucleotides are TGTGCCAGCAGCTTAGTCGAGCAGGGTTTTGGAGAGACCCAGTACTTC. Amino acid sequence: CASSLVEQGFGETQYF. The chain links TRBV13 to TRBJ2-5, with D maybe TRBD1 (5 bases). The V and J ends lost 1 base and 4 bases respectively, with 16 bases between them. Germline values: CDR1 PRHDT, CDR2 FYEKMQ (reference sequence). CDR3 length equals 16 residues.

The gene calls are TRBV29-1 and TRBJ2-1; 10 nucleotides agree with TRBD2. Trimming removed 3 bases from V and 7 bases from J; junction bases left unmatched: 6. The CDR3 contains 14 residues. Germline V CDR1 and CDR2: SQVTM, ANQGSEA. CDR3 sequence (DNA): TGCAGCGTTGATGGTAGCGGGAGGTATAATGAGCAGTTCTTC. Translation: CSVDGSGRYNEQFF.

This sequence joins TRBV11-3 and TRBJ2-3; D is possibly TRBD2 (5 bases). V was pared by 5 bases and J by 3 bases, with 15 bases between. The CDR3 has 15 amino acids. Looked up from germline, CDR1 is SGHNT and CDR2 is YENEEA. CDR3 DNA: TGTGCCAGCAGCCTCAATGGACTGACGACAGATACGCAGTATTTT. Residues: CASSLNGLTTDTQYF.

The chain has TRBV6-5 and TRBJ2-7; no clear D. This CDR3 spans 12 amino acids. Germline V CDR1 and CDR2: MNHEY, SVGAGI. V was trimmed by 2 bases and J by 6 bases, leaving 8 bases between them. CDR3 sequence reads: CASSYGGSEQYF. In DNA form, the CDR3 reads TGTGCCAGCAGTTACGGCGGCTCCGAGCAGTACTTC.